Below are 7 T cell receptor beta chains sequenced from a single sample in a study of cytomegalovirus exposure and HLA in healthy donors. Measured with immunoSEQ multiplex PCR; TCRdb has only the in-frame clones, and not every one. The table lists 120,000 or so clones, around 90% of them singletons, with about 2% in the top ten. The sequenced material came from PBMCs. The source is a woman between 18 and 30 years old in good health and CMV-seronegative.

DNA for the CDR3: TGTGCCAGCAGCCTGGGACAGGGCAGCAATGAGCAGTTCTTC. This gives the protein CASSLGQGSNEQFF. The rearrangement links TRBV5-4 to TRBJ2-1; TRBD1 aligns across 9 bases. This CDR3 is built from 14 residues. V dropped 4 bases and J dropped 6; count of bases not matched to a gene: 5. From germline, CDR1 is SGHNT and CDR2 YYREEE (reference sequence). The full variable domain, its missing parts supplied by reference TRBV5-4 and TRBJ2-1, is ETGVTQSPTHLIKTRGQQVTLRCSSQSGHNTVSWYQQALGQGPQFIFQYYREEENGRGNFPPRFSGLQFPNYSSELNVNALELDDSALYLCASSLGQGSNEQFFGPGTRLTVL.

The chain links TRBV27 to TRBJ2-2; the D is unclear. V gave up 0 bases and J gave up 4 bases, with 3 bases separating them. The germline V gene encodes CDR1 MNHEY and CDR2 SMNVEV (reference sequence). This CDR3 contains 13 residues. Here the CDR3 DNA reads TGTGCCAGCAGTTTATCCCTCACCGGGGAGCTGTTTTTT. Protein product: CASSLSLTGELFF.

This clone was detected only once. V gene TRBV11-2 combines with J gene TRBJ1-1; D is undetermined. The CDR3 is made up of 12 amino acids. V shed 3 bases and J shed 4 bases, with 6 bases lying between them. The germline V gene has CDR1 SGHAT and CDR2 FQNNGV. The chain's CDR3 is CASSFVVTEAFF. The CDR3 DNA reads TGTGCCAGCAGCTTCGTAGTCACTGAAGCTTTCTTT.

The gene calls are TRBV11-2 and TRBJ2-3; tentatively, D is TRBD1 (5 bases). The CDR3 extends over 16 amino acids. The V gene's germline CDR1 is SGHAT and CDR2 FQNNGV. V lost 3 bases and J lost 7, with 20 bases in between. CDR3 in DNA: TGTGCCAGCAGCTTGTATTTTGGACATCGCCCAAATACGCAGTATTTT. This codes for CASSLYFGHRPNTQYF.

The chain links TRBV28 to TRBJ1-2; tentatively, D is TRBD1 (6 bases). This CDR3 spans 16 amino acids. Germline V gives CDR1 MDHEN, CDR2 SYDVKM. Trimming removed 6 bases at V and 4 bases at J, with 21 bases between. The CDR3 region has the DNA TGTGCCAGCAGCCCCCCCGGACAGAAGGCTTTCTATGGCTACACCTTC. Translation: CASSPPGQKAFYGYTF.

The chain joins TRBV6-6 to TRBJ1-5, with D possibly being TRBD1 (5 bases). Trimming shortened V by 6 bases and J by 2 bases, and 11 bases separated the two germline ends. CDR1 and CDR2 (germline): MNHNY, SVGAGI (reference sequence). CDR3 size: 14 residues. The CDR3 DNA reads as TGTGCCAGCAGCTTATGGGGGGGCAATCAGCCCCAGCATTTT. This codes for CASSLWGGNQPQHF.

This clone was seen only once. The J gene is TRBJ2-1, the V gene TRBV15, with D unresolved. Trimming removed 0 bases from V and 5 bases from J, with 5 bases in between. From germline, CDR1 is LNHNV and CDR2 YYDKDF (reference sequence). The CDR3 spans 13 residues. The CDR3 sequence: CATSRDQDNEQFF. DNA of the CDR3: TGTGCCACCAGCAGAGATCAGGACAATGAGCAGTTCTTC.